This T cell receptor (beta chain) was obtained from a study of cytomegalovirus exposure and HLA in healthy donors. Across the study: Early release data held some 80 million unique TCRs from HLA-typed donors.

V trimming: 5 bases; J trimming: 2 bases; junction bases outside the gene matches: 4. This CDR3 comprises 15 residues. Germline V gives CDR1 SGHTA, CDR2 FQGNSA. 13 Jbeta primers and 60 Vbeta primers were used for the PCR. Sequenced by immunoSEQ multiplex PCR; TCRdb stores in-frame clones only, minus some. The sample yields approximately 170,000 clones, roughly 75% seen once. Healthy people donating bone marrow made up the donors. The chain has TRBV7-2 and TRBJ2-3; TRBD2 agrees at 10 bases. The source is a man younger than 45 in good health and CMV-seropositive. Sequenced: PBMCs. CDR3 nucleotide sequence: TGTGCCAGCAGCATTAGCGGGGGGCCCACAGATACGCAGTATTTT. It encodes CASSISGGPTDTQYF.